The T cell receptor (beta chain) described here comes from a study of memory CD4+ T cells and cytomegalovirus serostatus. Trimming took off 6 bases at V and 0 bases at J, with 9 bases between the two ends. Germline V CDR1 and CDR2: LNHDA, SQIVND (reference sequence). The CDR3 covers 15 residues. Single viable CD3+CD4+CD8-CD45RO+ cells were sorted as the memory CD4+ T cells. Profiling relied on immunoSEQ multiplex PCR, and the TCRdb table lists in-frame clones only, not all of them. Of approximately 47,000 clones detected, 78% appear once; the ten largest clones hold approximately 0.78%. The source material was memory CD4+ T cells from blood. This TCR derives from an adult in good health and CMV-seronegative. The chain is built from TRBV19 and TRBJ1-6; the D gene is possibly TRBD1 (5 bases). The CDR3 coding sequence is TGTGCCAGTAGGCCAGGGAGCTCCTATAATTCACCCCTCCACTTT. This translates into CASRPGSSYNSPLHF.